One and the same sample provided the 32 T cell receptor beta chains below, sequenced in a study of cytomegalovirus exposure and HLA in healthy donors. Primers included in the PCR were 60 Vbeta and 13 Jbeta primers. The assay was immunoSEQ multiplex PCR, and TCRdb's table has in-frame clones only and misses some. The sample comprises roughly 95,000 clones, around 80% of which are singletons, and 4% to 5.5% rests with the top ten. The source material was PBMCs. The receptors stem from a man aged 25-45 years in good health and CMV-seropositive.

The chain joins TRBV4-3 to TRBJ1-4, with TRBD1 as a possible D gene (6 bases). With 3 bases removed from V and 5 bases from J, the gap between germline ends came to 13 bases. The CDR3 sequence is 15 residues long. Germline V CDR1 and CDR2: LGHNA, YSLEER. CDR3 bases: TGCGCCAGCAGCCATGGACAGTCCCCGAATGAAAAACTGTTTTTT. It yields the protein CASSHGQSPNEKLFF.

This clone turned up a few times. V and J are TRBV6-5 and TRBJ2-2; the D gene is possibly TRBD2 (6 bases). CDR3 length: 15 residues. The V gene lost 5 bases and the J gene lost 8 bases, with 18 bases spanning the gap. The germline V gene encodes CDR1 MNHEY and CDR2 SVGAGI. CDR3 residues: CASSLRGRFGGELFF. CDR3 bases: TGTGCCAGCAGTCTCCGGGGGAGATTTGGAGGGGAGCTGTTTTTT.

The chain has TRBV6-5 and TRBJ1-2; D not certain. The CDR3 spans 15 residues. The ends were cut back, 5 bases at V and 3 bases at J, with 16 bases in the middle. Germline V CDR1 and CDR2: MNHEY, SVGAGI. The CDR3 bases are TGTGCCAGCAGTCCGACACCCGAAGAGCACTATGGCTACACCTTC. Its translation: CASSPTPEEHYGYTF.

This chain connects TRBV19 to TRBJ2-7, with 8 bases fitting TRBD2. J gave up 5 bases and V 4 bases, and 10 bases lay outside the gene matches. Germline CDR1 LNHDA, CDR2 SQIVND (reference sequence). The CDR3 consists of 15 residues. CDR3 sequence: CASSRPVGTRDEQYF. CDR3 nucleotide sequence: TGTGCCAGTAGTAGACCAGTGGGGACTAGAGACGAGCAGTACTTC.

V usage is TRBV7-3 and J usage is TRBJ2-1; 7 nucleotides match TRBD2. Germline V CDR1 and CDR2: SGHTA, FQGTGA. Losses at the gene ends were 5 bases for V and 5 bases for J; bases not matched to a gene: 3. The CDR3 has 13 residues. CDR3 nucleotide sequence: TGTGCCAGCAGCAGGGACTACGACAATGAGCAGTTCTTC. Translation: CASSRDYDNEQFF.

The chain carries TRBV7-9 and TRBJ2-3; 7 bases agree with TRBD1. Germline V CDR1 and CDR2: SEHNR, FQNEAQ (reference sequence). This CDR3 contains 16 residues. V lost 3 bases and J lost 3; bases outside the gene matches: 9. The CDR3 coding sequence is TGTGCCAGCAGCTTCGGACACAGGGGTTTAACAGATACGCAGTATTTT. Translating it yields CASSFGHRGLTDTQYF.

This clone was found a few times. The V and J genes are TRBV19 and TRBJ1-2; maybe TRBD1 (6 bases). Germline V CDR1 and CDR2: LNHDA, SQIVND (reference sequence). The CDR3 length is 13 residues. Trimming pared 7 bases from V and 6 bases from J, leaving 15 bases between. The CDR3 DNA sequence: TGTGCCAGTACTACCGGGGGGGCTGATGGCTACACCTTC. Translation gives CASTTGGADGYTF. Filled out from reference TRBV19 and TRBJ1-2, the complete variable domain reads DGGITQSPKYLFRKEGQNVTLSCEQNLNHDAMYWYRQDPGQGLRLIYYSQIVNDFQKGDIAEGYSVSREKKESFPLTVTSAQKNPTAFYLCASTTGGADGYTFGSGTRLTVV.

The rearrangement links TRBV18 to TRBJ1-5; D call uncertain. Per germline, CDR1 KGHSH and CDR2 LQKENI. Between the trimmed V and J ends, which lost 3 bases and 4 bases, there was a span of 13 bases. CDR3 size: 15 residues. The DNA of the CDR3 is TGTGCCAGCTCACCGAACACAATCGATAATCAGCCCCAGCATTTT. Translating gives CASSPNTIDNQPQHF. The full variable domain, rest sourced from reference TRBV18 and TRBJ1-5, is NAGVMQNPRHLVRRRGQEARLRCSPMKGHSHVYWYRQLPEEGLKFMVYLQKENIIDESGMPKERFSAEFPKEGPSILRIQQVVRGDSAAYFCASSPNTIDNQPQHFGDGTRLSIL.

The chain links TRBV18 to TRBJ2-7, with 7 bases aligning to TRBD1. V was pared by 3 bases and J by 10 bases, with 9 bases of the junction left unmatched. CDR1 is KGHSH and CDR2 is LQKENI in the germline V gene. CDR3 length equals 13 residues. This chain's CDR3 is CASSPSTGTEQYV. The CDR3 DNA is TGTGCCAGCTCACCGTCGACAGGGACCGAACAGTACGTC.

This clone was detected only a few times. The chain couples TRBV2 to TRBJ2-5, with 7 bases matching TRBD2. The ends lost 6 bases at V and 0 bases at J; junction bases unmatched: 10. The CDR3 loop spans 16 amino acids. The germline V gene has CDR1 SNHLY and CDR2 FYNNEI. CDR3 residues: CASREFMLADQETQYF. The CDR3 DNA follows: TGTGCCAGCAGAGAATTTATGCTAGCGGACCAAGAGACCCAGTACTTC.

This rearrangement joins TRBV7-9 to TRBJ2-1; 7 bases match TRBD2. The CDR3 runs 15 residues. Per germline, CDR1 SEHNR and CDR2 FQNEAQ (reference sequence). The ends lost 2 bases at V and 12 bases at J; junction bases unmatched: 13. The CDR3 region is CASSLTDTSVKGQFF. CDR3 DNA: TGTGCCAGCAGCTTAACAGATACTAGCGTCAAAGGGCAGTTCTTC. Variable domain in full (rest from reference TRBV7-9 and TRBJ2-1): DTGVSQNPRHKITKRGQNVTFRCDPISEHNRLYWYRQTLGQGPEFLTYFQNEAQLEKSRLLSDRFSAERPKGSFSTLEIQRTEQGDSAMYLCASSLTDTSVKGQFFGPGTRLTVL.

The V gene is TRBV6-6, the J gene TRBJ2-4; D gene unclear. The CDR3 has 11 amino acids. CDR1 MNHNY and CDR2 SVGAGI come from the germline V gene (reference sequence). V shed 3 bases and J shed 9 bases, with 6 bases lying between them. The CDR3 nucleotides read TGTGCCAGCAGTTATGAGGTCATTCAGTACTTC. Translated, it gives CASSYEVIQYF.

The CDR3 DNA reads TGTGCCAGTACTACAGGGCCTTACGGGCCCCAGCATTTT. It translates to CASTTGPYGPQHF. This rearrangement joins TRBV19 to TRBJ1-5; tentatively, D is TRBD1 (6 bases). Germline CDR1 LNHDA, CDR2 SQIVND (reference sequence). V was clipped by 7 bases and J by 9 bases, with 16 bases between them. The CDR3 runs 13 residues.

This clone was detected only a few times. V usage is TRBV4-2 and J usage is TRBJ1-5; 8 bases match TRBD1. The CDR3 consists of 16 residues. Germline V gene sequence: CDR1 LGHNA, CDR2 YNFKEQ. V was clipped by 4 bases and J by 5 bases; unmatched bases: 10. This CDR3 is CASSLAESRGHQPQHF. The CDR3 bases are TGTGCCAGCAGCCTGGCGGAGAGCAGGGGGCATCAGCCCCAGCATTTT.

This clone was observed a few times. The V call is TRBV19, the J call TRBJ1-2; D unclear. The CDR3 totals 13 residues. The germline V gene encodes CDR1 LNHDA and CDR2 SQIVND (reference sequence). V lost 5 bases, J lost 0 bases, and 7 bases lay in between. The CDR3 region is CASSQTPNYGYTF. In DNA, the CDR3 is TGTGCCAGTAGTCAAACACCTAACTATGGCTACACCTTC.

V is TRBV25-1 and J is TRBJ2-1; 7 positions match TRBD1. The CDR3 has 16 amino acids. Losses at the gene ends were 3 bases for V and 2 bases for J; bases not matched to a gene: 7. The germline gives CDR1 MGHDK, CDR2 SYGVNS. In DNA, the CDR3 is TGTGCCAGCAGTGATGATGGGACAGTAACCTACAATGAGCAGTTCTTC. It translates to CASSDDGTVTYNEQFF.

The rearrangement uses TRBV25-1 and TRBJ1-3, with 9 bases identical to TRBD1. Germline CDR1 MGHDK, CDR2 SYGVNS. The CDR3 sequence is 15 residues long. V was pared by 7 bases and J by 5 bases, with 9 bases of the junction left unmatched. The CDR3 loop reads CASTGQGPLRNTIYF. The CDR3 DNA reads as TGTGCCAGCACGGGACAGGGCCCTCTACGAAACACCATATATTTT. The variable domain in full, completed from reference TRBV25-1 and TRBJ1-3, reads EADIYQTPRYLVIGTGKKITLECSQTMGHDKMYWYQQDPGMELHLIHYSYGVNSTEKGDLSSESTVSRIRTEHFPLTLESARPSHTSQYLCASTGQGPLRNTIYFGEGSWLTVV.

As DNA, the CDR3 is TGTGCCAGCTCACCCCACAAAGCCGGGGAGCTGTTTTTT. It encodes CASSPHKAGELFF. The gene calls are TRBV18 and TRBJ2-2; D uncertain. Looked up from germline, CDR1 is KGHSH and CDR2 is LQKENI. The CDR3 extends over 13 amino acids. Trimming took off 3 bases at V and 6 bases at J, with 8 bases between the two ends.

The V and J genes are TRBV18 and TRBJ1-4; D might be TRBD1 (6 bases). The CDR3 has 16 amino acids. V gave up 8 bases and J gave up 6 bases, with 22 bases separating them. The germline V gene encodes CDR1 KGHSH and CDR2 LQKENI. CDR3 DNA: TGTGCCAGCCAAAGGACCCCGGGACAACTTGATGAAAAACTGTTTTTT. It specifies CASQRTPGQLDEKLFF.

The rearrangement links TRBV7-3 to TRBJ2-2, with 8 bases matching TRBD1. With V trimmed by 2 bases and J by 4 bases, 6 bases remained unmatched. Germline loops: CDR1 SGHTA, CDR2 FQGTGA. CDR3 length: 16 residues. The chain's CDR3 is CASSLGPGGGTGELFF. The CDR3, as DNA: TGTGCCAGCAGCTTAGGCCCAGGGGGCGGCACCGGGGAGCTGTTTTTT.

This chain links TRBV6-6 with TRBJ1-5, with 7 bases aligning to TRBD1. The V gene's germline CDR1 is MNHNY and CDR2 SVGAGI (reference sequence). V gave up 4 bases and J gave up 2 bases; unmatched junction bases: 5. CDR3 length: 15 amino acids. CDR3 bases: TGTGCCAGCAGTTTTACAGGGGCGGGCAATCAGCCCCAGCATTTT. Protein product: CASSFTGAGNQPQHF.

Comments on this clone: The junction departs from the called germline gene at one end, perhaps through a read error. The rearrangement joins TRBV7-9 to TRBJ2-5, with 7 bases lining up with TRBD2. The CDR3 extends over 14 amino acids. Germline CDR1 SEHNR, CDR2 FQNEAQ (reference sequence). CDR3 amino acids: CSSSLGDYGETQYF. CDR3 coding DNA: TGTTCCAGCAGCTTAGGGGACTATGGAGAGACCCAGTACTTC.

The V and J genes are TRBV6-5 and TRBJ1-2; 9 bases map to TRBD1. The germline gives CDR1 MNHEY, CDR2 SVGAGI. V lost 6 bases to trimming and J lost 4 bases; unmatched junction nucleotides: 6. This CDR3 contains 14 residues. The CDR3 here is CASRRGQGTYGYTF. In nucleotides, the CDR3 is TGTGCCAGCAGACGTGGACAGGGGACCTATGGCTACACCTTC.

The chain joins TRBV4-1 to TRBJ2-5, with D possibly matching TRBD1 (5 bases). Germline CDR1 reads MGHRA; CDR2 reads YSYEKL. V was pared by 1 base and J by 4 bases, with 13 bases between. The CDR3 contains 15 residues. CDR3 in amino acids: CASSQGGRVVETQYF. CDR3 sequence (DNA): TGCGCCAGCAGCCAAGGGGGCAGGGTAGTAGAGACCCAGTACTTC.

V and J are TRBV5-4 and TRBJ2-3, with D unresolved. CDR1 is SGHNT and CDR2 is YYREEE in the germline V gene (reference sequence). V lost 10 bases and J 2 bases, leaving 14 bases between the germline ends. This CDR3 is 13 amino acids long. CDR3 nucleotides: TGTGCCTACAACGAGGTTCACACAGATACGCAGTATTTT. Protein sequence: CAYNEVHTDTQYF.

This clone was counted between two and nine times. The chain uses TRBV4-1 and TRBJ1-1; 8 bases are shared with TRBD1. The CDR3 runs 13 residues. The junction had 3 bases not matched to a gene; V was cut back by 5 bases and J by 4 bases. Looked up from germline, CDR1 is MGHRA and CDR2 is YSYEKL. DNA of the CDR3: TGCGCCAGCAGCGCACAGGGGGGCACTGAAGCTTTCTTT. Its translation: CASSAQGGTEAFF.

This clone was recorded a few times. The chain carries TRBV5-4 and TRBJ2-3, with a weak D call TRBD2 (7 bases). Germline CDR1 SGHNT, CDR2 YYREEE (reference sequence). CDR3 length: 16 amino acids. Between the trimmed V and J ends, which lost 4 bases and 6 bases, there was a span of 21 bases. The CDR3 DNA reads as TGTGCCAGCAGCCCTGTCCGCGCGGGGGCAAGGGATACGCAGTATTTT. Its protein is CASSPVRAGARDTQYF.

The chain carries TRBV7-9 and TRBJ2-7; possibly TRBD1 for D (6 bases). CDR3 size: 13 residues. The V end was cut by 4 bases, the J end by 5 bases, with 12 bases between. Germline CDR1 is SEHNR and CDR2 is FQNEAQ (reference sequence). The CDR3 region has the DNA TGTGCCAGCAGCTCATGGGACAACGACGAGCAGTACTTC. Protein sequence: CASSSWDNDEQYF.

The chain recombines TRBV10-3 with TRBJ1-1; TRBD1 matches 10 bases. CDR3 length: 13 amino acids. With 4 bases clipped from V and 7 bases from J, the junction kept 3 bases outside the gene matches. Per germline, CDR1 ENHRY and CDR2 SYGVKD. The CDR3 here is CAISGQGAGEAFF. CDR3 coding DNA: TGTGCCATCAGTGGACAGGGGGCTGGTGAAGCTTTCTTT.

The rearrangement links TRBV4-1 to TRBJ1-3; D may be TRBD1 (5 bases). Per germline, CDR1 MGHRA and CDR2 YSYEKL. The CDR3 is 15 residues long. The germline V and J ends were trimmed by 4 bases and 0 bases, with 10 bases remaining between them. The CDR3: CASSPGLVSGNTIYF. DNA of the CDR3: TGCGCCAGCAGCCCGGGACTGGTCTCTGGAAACACCATATATTTT.

V and J are TRBV5-1 and TRBJ2-5; D perhaps matches TRBD2 (6 bases). The CDR3 covers 15 residues. The germline V gene has CDR1 SGHRS and CDR2 YFSETQ. V was trimmed by 4 bases and J by 5 bases, leaving 18 bases between them. The CDR3 loop reads CASSLSRPGGETQYF. CDR3 sequence (DNA): TGCGCCAGCAGCCTTTCCCGACCCGGAGGGGAGACCCAGTACTTC.

The V call is TRBV5-1, the J call TRBJ2-7, with D possibly TRBD2 on 6 matching bases. CDR3 size: 15 residues. V lost 0 bases, J lost 2 bases, and 12 bases lay in between. Germline V CDR1 and CDR2: SGHRS, YFSETQ. The CDR3 DNA reads TGCGCCAGCAGCTTGGGTGGGGGAGGCACCTACGAGCAGTACTTC. Translation gives CASSLGGGGTYEQYF.